This is a list of T cell receptor beta chains from one sample in a study of shared clonotypes between healthy human individuals. The data were produced by immunoSEQ multiplex PCR, yet TCRdb's version contains in-frame clones alone and is incomplete. The data hold some 2,100,000 clones, with approximately 96% observed a single time. The specimen was naive CD4+ T cells sorted from blood. The source of these receptors is a man between 18 and 29 years old in good health. Both conserved end residues are part of each CDR3. The D gene is left open where the match is weak. Where a row states a size, it is once, few, many or the class of an expanded clone; other rows omit it.

len	v_gene	d_gene	abundance	j_gene	CDR3nt	CDR3aa
14	TRBV6-4	-	-	TRBJ1-5	TGTGCCAGCAGTGACGAAGCAGGGGTTCAGCCCCAGCATTTT	CASSDEAGVQPQHF
14	TRBV11-2	-	-	TRBJ2-7	TGTGCCAGCAGCTTAGTACAGGTTGGATACGAGCAGTACTTC	CASSLVQVGYEQYF
14	TRBV4-1	-	few	TRBJ1-5	TGCGCCAGCAGCCCAGCTAGGGGCAATCAGCCCCAGCATTTT	CASSPARGNQPQHF
13	TRBV2	-	once	TRBJ1-1	TGTGCCAGCAGTGAACAGGGTGGAACTGAAGCTTTCTTT	CASSEQGGTEAFF
14	TRBV18	TRBD1	-	TRBJ1-2	TGTGCCAGCTCACCATGGGAGGGGGCTGGTGGCTACACCTTC	CASSPWEGAGGYTF
12	TRBV27	-	-	TRBJ2-1	TGTATCTGTCGGTCCTCCTACAATGAGCAGTTCTTC	CICRSSYNEQFF
13	TRBV5-1	-	-	TRBJ1-4	TGCGCCAGCAGTCAGTCGACTAATGAAAAACTGTTTTTT	CASSQSTNEKLFF
14	TRBV6-5	TRBD1	-	TRBJ1-1	TGTGCCAGCAGACAAACAGCAGGGGGCACTGAAGCTTTCTTT	CASRQTAGGTEAFF
15	TRBV5-5	TRBD1	-	TRBJ2-1	TGTGCCAGCAGCTTCGGACAGGGCACCTACAATGAGCAGTTCTTC	CASSFGQGTYNEQFF
14	TRBV19	TRBD1	-	TRBJ1-5	TGTGCCAGTAGTGTGACAGGGAACAGCCAGCCCCAGCATTTT	CASSVTGNSQPQHF
16	TRBV11-2	TRBD2	-	TRBJ2-3	TGTGCCAGCAGCTTACCATTAGCGGGGTACACAGATACGCAGTATTTT	CASSLPLAGYTDTQYF
15	TRBV11-3	TRBD1	-	TRBJ2-7	TGTGCCAGCAGCTTAGACGGGACAGGGAGGTACGAGCAGTACTTC	CASSLDGTGRYEQYF
14	TRBV6-1	-	-	TRBJ1-2	TGTGCCAGCAGTGACGACGCAGGGTGGACGGGCTACACCTTC	CASSDDAGWTGYTF
16	TRBV19	TRBD2	-	TRBJ2-3	TGTGCCAGTAGTATTGGTAGCGGGGGGGAAACAGATACGCAGTATTTT	CASSIGSGGETDTQYF
11	TRBV2	-	-	TRBJ2-5	TGTGCCAGCAATCCGGAAGAGACCCAGTACTTC	CASNPEETQYF
14	TRBV6-1	TRBD1	-	TRBJ1-5	TGTGCCAGCATAAGGGGGCGCGGTGATCAGCCCCAGCATTTT	CASIRGRGDQPQHF
15	TRBV5-1	TRBD1	once	TRBJ2-2	TGCGCCAGCAGCCCAGACAGGGGGAACACCGGGGAGCTGTTTTTT	CASSPDRGNTGELFF
13	TRBV28	TRBD2	-	TRBJ2-7	TGTGTTGCTAGCGGGGGGCCAACCTACGAGCAGTACTTC	CVASGGPTYEQYF
15	TRBV4-1	-	-	TRBJ2-2	TGCGCCAGCAGCCAAGAAGGTGTCTCCGGCGGGGAGCTGTTTTTT	CASSQEGVSGGELFF
16	TRBV5-1	TRBD2	-	TRBJ2-2	TGCGCCAGCAGCTTGGCCCCGACTAGCGTCGGCGGGGAGCTGTTTTTT	CASSLAPTSVGGELFF
15	TRBV9	-	-	TRBJ2-7	TGTGCCAGCAGCCCCCGACATCAGAGCTCCTACGAGCAGTACTTC	CASSPRHQSSYEQYF
13	TRBV28	-	-	TRBJ2-7	TGTGCCAGCAGTTTAAGAGCAGGCTACGAGCAGTACTTC	CASSLRAGYEQYF
13	TRBV19	-	-	TRBJ1-3	TGTGCCAGTAGAATGAACTCTGGAAACACCATATATTTT	CASRMNSGNTIYF
13	TRBV6-5	-	-	TRBJ2-1	TGTGCCAGCAGTTACGACCCGAAGAATGAGCAGTTCTTC	CASSYDPKNEQFF
17	TRBV5-1	TRBD2	-	TRBJ2-3	TGCGCCAGCAGCTTGGCCGTCGCTAGCGGGCGCACAGATACGCAGTATTTT	CASSLAVASGRTDTQYF
12	TRBV28	-	-	TRBJ1-2	TGTGCCAGCAGTTTCGGGGTGAGTGGCTACACCTTC	CASSFGVSGYTF
19	TRBV5-6	TRBD2	once	TRBJ2-3	TGTGCCAGCAGCTTTCGCCTGGCGGGGGGGGCGTTCTTCACAGATACGCAGTATTTT	CASSFRLAGGAFFTDTQYF
16	TRBV12-5	TRBD2	-	TRBJ2-3	TGTGCTACTAGAGGGACTAGCGGGAGTAGCACAGATACGCAGTATTTT	CATRGTSGSSTDTQYF
13	TRBV11-2	-	few	TRBJ2-7	TGTGCCAGCAGCTTAACAGGGACCTACGAGCAGTACTTC	CASSLTGTYEQYF
14	TRBV29-1	-	-	TRBJ2-2	TGCAGCGTTCTGGACAGAACGAACACCGGGGAGCTGTTTTTT	CSVLDRTNTGELFF
15	TRBV7-2	TRBD1	-	TRBJ1-5	TGTGCCAGCACTGAACAGGGGGCCGGCAATCAGCCCCAGCATTTT	CASTEQGAGNQPQHF
18	TRBV9	TRBD2	-	TRBJ2-5	TGTGCCAGCAGCGTAGGTAGTACTAGCGGGGGGGTACAAGAGACCCAGTACTTC	CASSVGSTSGGVQETQYF
15	TRBV28	-	once	TRBJ1-6	TGTGCCAGCAGTTTCCCCTCGGCAGGGCGCTCACCCCTCCACTTT	CASSFPSAGRSPLHF
17	TRBV27	-	-	TRBJ2-2	TGTGCCAGCAGTCCTAACAGGCGCTTGACGAACACCGGGGAGCTGTTTTTT	CASSPNRRLTNTGELFF
15	TRBV19	-	few	TRBJ1-5	TGTGCCAGTAGTATAGAAGGGCGGCCAGGTCAGCCCCAGCATTTT	CASSIEGRPGQPQHF
17	TRBV30	-	-	TRBJ2-2	TGTGCCTGGCAGCGTGCAGGGGTGGGAGCGAACACCGGGGAGCTGTTTTTT	CAWQRAGVGANTGELFF